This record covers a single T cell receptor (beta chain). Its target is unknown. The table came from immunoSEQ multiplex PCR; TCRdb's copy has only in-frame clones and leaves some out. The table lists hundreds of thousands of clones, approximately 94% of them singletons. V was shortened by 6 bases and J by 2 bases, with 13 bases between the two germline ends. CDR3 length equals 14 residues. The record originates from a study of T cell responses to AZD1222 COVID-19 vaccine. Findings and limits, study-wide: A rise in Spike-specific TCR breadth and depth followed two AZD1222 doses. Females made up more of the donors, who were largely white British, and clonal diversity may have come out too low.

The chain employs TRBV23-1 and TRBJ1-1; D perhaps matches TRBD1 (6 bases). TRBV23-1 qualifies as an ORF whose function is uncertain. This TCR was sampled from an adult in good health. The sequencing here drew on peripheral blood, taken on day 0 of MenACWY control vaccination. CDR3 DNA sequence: TGCGCCAGCAGCCGAGGACAGAAAAACACTGAAGCTTTCTTT. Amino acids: CASSRGQKNTEAFF.